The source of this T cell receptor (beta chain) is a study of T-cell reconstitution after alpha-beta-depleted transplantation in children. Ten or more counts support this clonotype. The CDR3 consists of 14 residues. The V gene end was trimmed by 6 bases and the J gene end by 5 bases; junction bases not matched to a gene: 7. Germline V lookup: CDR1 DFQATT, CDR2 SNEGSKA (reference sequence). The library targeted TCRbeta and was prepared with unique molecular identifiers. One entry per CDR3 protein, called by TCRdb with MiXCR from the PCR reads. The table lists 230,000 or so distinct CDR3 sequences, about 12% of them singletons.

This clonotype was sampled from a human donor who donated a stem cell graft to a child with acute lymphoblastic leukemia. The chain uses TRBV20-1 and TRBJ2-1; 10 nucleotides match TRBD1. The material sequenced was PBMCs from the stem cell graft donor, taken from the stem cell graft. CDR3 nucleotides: TGCAGTGCCCTAACCGGGACAGGGGACAATGAGCAGTTCTTC. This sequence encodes CSALTGTGDNEQFF.